Sequencing of this T cell receptor beta chain was carried out in a study of blood T cell repertoires in COVID-19. The wider study: Samples taken during acute and convalescent COVID-19 were collected in the United States, Italy and Spain. Nucleic acid was either cDNA or gDNA, and it came from T cells, B-cell-depleted T cells, or PBMCs.

In the source study's methods: Estimated nucleated cell counts came from reference gene primer amplification. The assay was immunoSEQ multiplex PCR, and TCRdb's table has in-frame clones only and misses some. The V and J calls and clone size were taken over from that table, and D and trimming were inferred from the DNA. The sample has some 200,000 clones, about 87% seen once. CDR1 is MNHNY and CDR2 is SVGAGI in the germline V gene (reference sequence). CDR3 size: 14 residues. The germline V and J ends were trimmed by 2 bases and 8 bases, with 10 bases remaining between them. This chain joins TRBV6-6 and TRBJ1-6; tentatively, D is TRBD1 (5 bases). The receptor was isolated from a man aged 35 to 55 with active or convalescent COVID-19. The material sequenced was peripheral blood. The CDR3 here is CASSYAQQDSPLHF. The CDR3 nucleotides are TGTGCCAGCAGTTACGCTCAACAGGATTCACCCCTCCACTTT.